This passage covers 32 T cell receptor beta chains from one sample sequenced in a study of identical twins (dated by TCRdb to the mid-2010s). Library method: 5' RACE. The sequencer listed for this sample is Illumina HiSeq 2000. TCRdb ran its own pipeline on the public reads, namely fastp trimming at Q25 and MiXCR clone calling, and kept in-frame beta chains. Merged by CDR3 protein, the rows form single entries marked with the most common genes and DNA. For this sample the table gives around 470,000 distinct CDR3 sequences, of which 13% to 15% were detected only once. The ten largest clones add up to around 0.48% of the sample. These data also formed part of another study, on yellow fever vaccine responses in identical twins.

Sequencing was done on a sample of CD4+ T cells sorted from blood. The source of these receptors is a woman aged 18-29 years in good health.

This clonotype was observed many times. The V call is TRBV12-3 or TRBV12-4, the J call TRBJ1-4, with a tentative D call TRBD1 (5 bases). Trimming took off 7 bases at V and 5 bases at J, with 17 bases between the two ends. The CDR3 is made up of 15 amino acids. CDR3 protein: CASTPSGGRNEKLFF. CDR3 in DNA: TGTGCCAGCACTCCCTCCGGGGGGAGGAATGAAAAACTGTTTTTT.

The CDR3 sequence is CASSTDRVNQPQHF. The DNA of the CDR3 is TGTGCCAGCAGCACGGACAGGGTAAATCAGCCCCAGCATTTT. V usage is TRBV7-9 and J usage is TRBJ1-5; 8 bases match TRBD1. The ends lost 5 bases at V and 4 bases at J; junction bases unmatched: 4. Germline assignment: CDR1 SEHNR and CDR2 FQNEAQ (reference sequence). The CDR3 contains 14 residues.

The chain employs TRBV4-2 and TRBJ2-7; possible D gene TRBD1, 6 bases. The CDR3 totals 16 residues. Trimming shortened V by 1 base and J by 0 bases, and 13 bases separated the two germline ends. Germline CDR1 reads LGHNA; CDR2 reads YNFKEQ. The CDR3 region is CASSQVTGKSSYEQYF. The CDR3, as DNA: TGTGCCAGCAGCCAAGTAACAGGGAAAAGCTCCTACGAGCAGTACTTC.

This clonotype was seen only a few times. This chain joins TRBV18 and TRBJ2-3; a possible D gene is TRBD1 (6 bases). Between the trimmed V and J ends, which lost 1 base and 3 bases, there was a span of 14 bases. This CDR3 spans 16 amino acids. The germline CDR1 and CDR2 sequences are KGHSH and LQKENI. This CDR3 is CASSPQWAGETDTQYF. The CDR3 DNA follows: TGTGCCAGCTCACCACAATGGGCAGGGGAAACAGATACGCAGTATTTT.

The table lists this clonotype with a count of one. The chain has TRBV12-3 or TRBV12-4 and TRBJ2-7; 9 bases are shared with TRBD2. CDR3 length equals 14 residues. After removal of 6 bases from V and 3 bases from J, the junction contained 6 bases not matched to a gene. CDR3 DNA sequence: TGTGCCAGCAGCATAGCGGGAGTGCACTACGAGCAGTACTTC. It codes for CASSIAGVHYEQYF.

This clonotype was counted only a few times. J is TRBJ2-3 and V is TRBV27; 8 nucleotides align to TRBD2. From germline, CDR1 is MNHEY and CDR2 SMNVEV (reference sequence). The CDR3 runs to 15 residues. With V trimmed by 6 bases and J by 2 bases, 7 bases remained unmatched. CDR3 nucleotides: TGTGCCAGCAGGCTACTAGCGGAGTACACAGATACGCAGTATTTT. Translated: CASRLLAEYTDTQYF.

The chain has TRBV5-1 and TRBJ2-3, with 10 positions matching TRBD2. Germline-derived CDR1 and CDR2 are SGHRS and YFSETQ. The CDR3 totals 16 residues. Trimming cost V 2 bases and J 2 bases; bases outside gene matches: 5. The CDR3: CASSFKLAGITDTQYF. In nucleotides, the CDR3 is TGCGCCAGCAGCTTTAAACTAGCGGGGATCACAGATACGCAGTATTTT. The variable domain in full, completed from reference TRBV5-1 and TRBJ2-3, reads KAGVTQTPRYLIKTRGQQVTLSCSPISGHRSVSWYQQTPGQGLQFLFEYFSETQRNKGNFPGRFSGRQFSNSRSEMNVSTLELGDSALYLCASSFKLAGITDTQYFGPGTRLTVL.

This clonotype was counted ten times or more. This chain's CDR3 is CASRERARDGEQYF. The CDR3 DNA sequence: TGTGCCAGCAGGGAGCGGGCCCGGGACGGCGAGCAGTACTTC. The chain employs TRBV6-2 or TRBV6-3 and TRBJ2-7; tentatively, D is TRBD2 (6 bases). CDR3 length equals 14 residues. Germline V gives CDR1 MNHEY, CDR2 SVGEGT. V dropped 6 bases and J dropped 6 bases, with 18 bases sitting between them.

This clonotype came up a few times. The chain carries TRBV6-5 and TRBJ1-2; 7 bases are a match to TRBD1. Germline CDR1 MNHEY, CDR2 SVGAGI. With V trimmed by 8 bases and J by 0 bases, 6 bases remained unmatched. CDR3 length equals 14 residues. This CDR3 reads CASFTRGPNYGYTF. The CDR3 nucleotides are TGTGCCAGCTTTACTAGGGGGCCTAACTATGGCTACACCTTC.

The V and J genes are TRBV18 and TRBJ1-1, with D uncertain. Trimming took off 8 bases at V and 4 bases at J, with 17 bases between the two ends. Germline CDR1 reads KGHSH; CDR2 reads LQKENI. This CDR3 comprises 14 residues. CDR3 in amino acids: CASGDTLGSTEAFF. The CDR3 DNA follows: TGTGCCAGCGGCGATACCCTCGGGAGCACTGAAGCTTTCTTT.

This clonotype was seen at least ten times. J is TRBJ2-5 and V is TRBV5-1; D is undetermined. CDR1 and CDR2 from the germline V gene are SGHRS and YFSETQ. V was pared by 0 bases and J by 2 bases, with 17 bases between. The CDR3 is 17 residues long. CDR3 loop: CASSLAGLSLGQETQYF. Here the CDR3 DNA reads TGCGCCAGCAGCTTGGCCGGGTTGAGCCTAGGACAAGAGACCCAGTACTTC.

For the CDR3, the DNA is TGTGCCAGCACCCGGGACTCGTACAATGAGCAGTTCTTC. This encodes CASTRDSYNEQFF. V is TRBV7-2 and J is TRBJ2-1; the D gene is possibly TRBD2 (6 bases). The V and J ends lost 7 bases and 4 bases respectively, with 11 bases between them. The CDR3 sequence is 13 residues long. Germline assignment: CDR1 SGHTA and CDR2 FQGNSA.

This clonotype came up a few times. The J gene is TRBJ2-1, the V gene TRBV28; TRBD1 matches at 10 bases. The CDR3 length is 18 residues. Germline assignment: CDR1 MDHEN and CDR2 SYDVKM. J lost 4 bases, V lost 6 bases, and 15 bases had no gene match. The CDR3 nucleotides are TGTGCCAGCAGACCTAACGGGATCCGGGACAGGGGTTACAATGAGCAGTTCTTC. This codes for CASRPNGIRDRGYNEQFF.

The chain carries TRBV7-9 and TRBJ2-2, with 7 bases identical to TRBD1. Per germline, CDR1 SEHNR and CDR2 FQNEAQ (reference sequence). The CDR3 covers 17 residues. J gave up 2 bases and V 5 bases, and 11 bases lay outside the gene matches. For the CDR3, the DNA is TGTGCCAGCAGCAGAACCTCCGGGACAGTCAACACCGGGGAGCTGTTTTTT. Its translation: CASSRTSGTVNTGELFF.

This sequence joins TRBV12-3 or TRBV12-4 and TRBJ1-2, with D tentatively TRBD1 (5 bases). The CDR3 spans 13 residues. Between the trimmed V and J ends, which lost 8 bases and 7 bases, there was a span of 17 bases. CDR3 bases: TGTGCCAGCGGAATCAGGGTCTTAGGTGGCTACACCTTC. Amino acid sequence: CASGIRVLGGYTF.

The rearrangement links TRBV20-1 to TRBJ2-1; 9 nucleotides align to TRBD2. Germline assignment: CDR1 DFQATT and CDR2 SNEGSKA (reference sequence). After removal of 4 bases from V and 7 bases from J, the junction contained 5 bases not matched to a gene. The length of the CDR3 is 13 residues. The CDR3 coding sequence is TGCAGTGCTACCAGCGGGGGGTGGAATGAGCAGTTCTTC. Its translation: CSATSGGWNEQFF.

For this clonotype: One end of the junction fails to match germline, which may point to a read error. This sequence joins TRBV20-1 and TRBJ2-7, with D unresolved. Germline V gives CDR1 DFQATT, CDR2 SNEGSKA (reference sequence). The CDR3 has 13 residues. The CDR3 loop reads CSARVPLSSEQYF. The CDR3 DNA is TGCAGTGCTAGGGTGCCCCTATCCTCCGAGCAGTACTTC.

The DNA of the CDR3 is TGCAGTGCTAGGGGATCTGGACTAGCGGGGGGCCAAGAGACCCAGTACTTC. It encodes CSARGSGLAGGQETQYF. This rearrangement joins TRBV20-1 to TRBJ2-5; TRBD2 aligns across 14 bases. With V trimmed by 3 bases and J by 1 base, 7 bases remained unmatched. CDR3 length: 17 residues. Germline V gene lookup returns CDR1 DFQATT and CDR2 SNEGSKA (reference sequence).

The V and J genes are TRBV28 and TRBJ2-5, with TRBD2 identical over 7 bases. V lost 5 bases and J lost 4; bases outside the gene matches: 7. The CDR3 consists of 14 residues. From germline, CDR1 is MDHEN and CDR2 SYDVKM. The CDR3 loop is CASSGGGSLETQYF. CDR3 DNA: TGTGCCAGCAGTGGTGGCGGGAGTTTAGAGACCCAGTACTTC.

The rearrangement links TRBV5-5 to TRBJ2-5, with D hard to call. This CDR3 has 12 amino acids. The germline V gene has CDR1 SGHKS and CDR2 YYEKEE (reference sequence). The V and J ends lost 6 bases and 2 bases respectively, with 8 bases between them. This CDR3 reads CASMVTQETQYF. The CDR3 nucleotides read TGTGCCAGCATGGTCACTCAAGAGACCCAGTACTTC.

The chain has TRBV25-1 and TRBJ2-4, with a possible D match to TRBD2 (5 bases). Germline V CDR1 and CDR2: MGHDK, SYGVNS. V was clipped by 3 bases and J by 0 bases, with 12 bases between them. The CDR3 covers 16 residues. The CDR3 nucleotides are TGTGCCAGCAGTGACGGCCCGGGGTTAGCCAAAAACATTCAGTACTTC. Translating gives CASSDGPGLAKNIQYF. The full variable domain, in which reference TRBV25-1 and TRBJ2-4 provide the parts outside the CDR3, is EADIYQTPRYLVIGTGKKITLECSQTMGHDKMYWYQQDPGMELHLIHYSYGVNSTEKGDLSSESTVSRIRTEHFPLTLESARPSHTSQYLCASSDGPGLAKNIQYFGAGTRLSVL.

Only one count was recorded for this clonotype. The chain couples TRBV10-3 to TRBJ2-2; D remains unclear. Germline V CDR1 and CDR2: ENHRY, SYGVKD. The CDR3 has 14 residues. The V end was cut by 4 bases, the J end by 2 bases, with 8 bases between. The CDR3 protein is CAISGSGNTGELFF. In nucleotides, the CDR3 is TGTGCCATCAGTGGTTCGGGTAACACCGGGGAGCTGTTTTTT.

Concerning this clonotype itself: Here the CDR3 omits its conserved ending phenylalanine or tryptophan, so a read error is the likely source. The J gene is TRBJ2-5, the V gene TRBV12-3 or TRBV12-4; TRBD2 aligns across 8 bases. V lost 5 bases and J lost 2; bases outside the gene matches: 7. The CDR3 spans 15 residues. DNA for the CDR3: TGTGCCAGCAGTGGCCCTGGCGGGGGGCAAGAGACCCAGTACTTA. This gives the protein CASSGPGGGQETQYL.

This chain's CDR3 is CASSLSGGDPQHF. In DNA, the CDR3 is TGTGCCAGCAGCTTGTCAGGGGGTGATCCCCAGCATTTT. V is TRBV5-8 and J is TRBJ1-5, with 7 bases that match TRBD1. With V trimmed by 1 base and J by 10 bases, 5 bases remained unmatched. The CDR3 has 13 amino acids. The germline gives CDR1 SGHTS, CDR2 YDEGEE.

There are a few counts of this clonotype. The chain uses TRBV5-6 and TRBJ2-7; 11 bases agree with TRBD1. The germline V gene encodes CDR1 SGHDT and CDR2 YYEEEE. The CDR3 has 15 residues. The ends lost 4 bases at V and 6 bases at J; junction bases unmatched: 9. CDR3 nucleotides: TGTGCCAGCAGCATTCCTGGACAGGGGGCGATCGAGCAGTACTTC. As protein: CASSIPGQGAIEQYF. Filled out from reference TRBV5-6 and TRBJ2-7, the complete variable domain reads DAGVTQSPTHLIKTRGQQVTLRCSPKSGHDTVSWYQQALGQGPQFIFQYYEEEERQRGNFPDRFSGHQFPNYSSELNVNALLLGDSALYLCASSIPGQGAIEQYFGPGTRLTVT.

In its sample, this clonotype was seen a few times. The chain recombines TRBV18 with TRBJ2-3; D call uncertain. Germline CDR1 is KGHSH and CDR2 is LQKENI. V was cut by 2 bases and J by 4 bases, with 10 bases left in between. This CDR3 is built from 14 residues. CDR3 amino acids: CASSPVAEADTQYF. The CDR3 DNA reads TGTGCCAGCTCACCAGTGGCAGAAGCAGATACGCAGTATTTT.

In its sample, this clonotype was seen a few times. This sequence joins TRBV3-1 and TRBJ1-1; 7 bases are shared with TRBD1. Looked up from germline, CDR1 is LGHDT and CDR2 is YNNKEL (reference sequence). Unmatched junction bases numbered 10, after V lost 4 bases and J lost 5 bases. CDR3 length equals 15 residues. For the CDR3, the DNA is TGTGCCAGCAGCCTCAAGTCGCAGGGGGTAACTGAAGCTTTCTTT. Translation: CASSLKSQGVTEAFF. Full variable domain (outside the CDR3, taken from reference TRBV3-1 and TRBJ1-1): DTAVSQTPKYLVTQMGNDKSIKCEQNLGHDTMYWYKQDSKKFLKIMFSYNNKELIINETVPNRFSPKSPDKAHLNLHINSLELGDSAVYFCASSLKSQGVTEAFFGQGTRLTVV.

This clonotype came up a few times. This chain connects TRBV30 to TRBJ2-2, with D unresolved. CDR3 size: 14 residues. Germline V gene data show CDR1 as GTSNPN and CDR2 as SVGIG (reference sequence). V was shortened by 4 bases and J by 1 base, with 10 bases between the two germline ends. CDR3 DNA: TGTGCCTGGATTCGGCCTGGGAACACCGGGGAGCTGTTTTTT. Protein: CAWIRPGNTGELFF.

This clonotype has a handful of counts. The chain carries TRBV2 and TRBJ2-1; 8 nucleotides match TRBD2. V shed 3 bases and J 4 bases; nucleotides not matched to a gene: 5. Germline loops: CDR1 SNHLY, CDR2 FYNNEI. The CDR3 has 15 amino acids. CDR3 in DNA: TGTGCCAGCAGTGAGTGGCGGGGGGAGTACAATGAGCAGTTCTTC. Encoded protein: CASSEWRGEYNEQFF.

This clonotype turned up a few times. The J gene is TRBJ2-1, the V gene TRBV12-3 or TRBV12-4; 8 bases match TRBD1. This CDR3 comprises 20 residues. The V and J ends lost 0 bases and 0 bases, in that order; junction bases with no gene match: 13. This chain's CDR3 is CASSLARGQVSGVSYNEQFF. CDR3 nucleotides: TGTGCCAGCAGTTTAGCGCGGGGACAGGTGTCCGGGGTCTCCTACAATGAGCAGTTCTTC.

A few counts support this clonotype. This sequence joins TRBV14 and TRBJ2-5, with 11 bases matching TRBD2. CDR1 is SGHDN and CDR2 is FVKESK in the germline V gene. The junction had 2 bases not matched to a gene; V was cut back by 1 base and J by 4 bases. The CDR3 is 15 residues long. In DNA form, the CDR3 reads TGTGCCAGCAGCCAAGGACTAGCGGGGTCAGAGACCCAGTACTTC. Its protein is CASSQGLAGSETQYF.

This clonotype occurred a few times. This chain links TRBV6-2 or TRBV6-3 with TRBJ1-2; maybe TRBD1 (5 bases). Between the trimmed V and J ends, which lost 5 bases and 6 bases, there was a span of 13 bases. This CDR3 is 13 amino acids long. Germline V gives CDR1 MNHEY, CDR2 SVGEGT. The CDR3 DNA reads as TGTGCCAGCAGTCCCAGGGAGAGTCATGGCTACACCTTC. This codes for CASSPRESHGYTF.